The 21 T cell receptor beta chains listed next were all sequenced from one sample in a study of blood T cell repertoires in COVID-19. The repertoire was sequenced with immunoSEQ multiplex PCR; TCRdb's copy has only in-frame clones and lacks some. The data hold about 29,000 clones, with 80% observed a single time. The source material was peripheral blood. These receptors all stem from a woman aged 70 to 79 with acute or convalescent COVID-19.

The rearrangement links TRBV11-2 to TRBJ2-7; a weak D match, TRBD1 (7 bases). V lost 5 bases and J 1 base, leaving 15 bases between the germline ends. There are 15 residues in the CDR3. Germline CDR1 is SGHAT and CDR2 is FQNNGV. For the CDR3, the DNA is TGTGCCAGCAGCGACCGGGCGGGACAGTCCTACGAGCAGTACTTC. Its translation is CASSDRAGQSYEQYF.

The chain carries TRBV7-3 and TRBJ2-5, with 8 bases identical to TRBD2. The V and J ends lost 4 bases and 5 bases, in that order; junction bases with no gene match: 9. Germline-derived CDR1 and CDR2 are SGHTA and FQGTGA. The CDR3 extends over 15 amino acids. The CDR3 loop is CASSSRGGRAETQYF. The CDR3 bases are TGTGCCAGCAGCTCCCGGGGGGGCCGGGCGGAGACCCAGTACTTC.

The genes are TRBV3-1 (or the pseudogene TRBV3-2) and TRBJ2-7; 10 nucleotides agree with TRBD2. Germline-derived CDR1 and CDR2 are LGHDT and YNNKEL (reference sequence). The CDR3 length is 18 residues. V shed 2 bases, J shed 4 bases, and the junction held 14 bases outside the gene matches. The CDR3 nucleotides are TGTGCCAGCAGCCAAACCGATTCTAGCGGGAGTTTCTCGTACGAGCAGTACTTC. As protein: CASSQTDSSGSFSYEQYF.

The chain couples TRBV28 to TRBJ1-1, with D unresolved. CDR1 is MDHEN, CDR2 SYDVKM, per germline. The V end lost 1 base, the J end lost 1 base, and 7 bases lay between the germline ends. There are 14 residues in the CDR3. CDR3 region: CASSLYGENTEAFF. In DNA, the CDR3 is TGTGCCAGCAGTTTATATGGAGAGAACACTGAAGCTTTCTTT.

The chain is built from TRBV3-1 (or the pseudogene TRBV3-2) and TRBJ2-7; 10 nucleotides match TRBD2. CDR1 and CDR2 (germline): LGHDT, YNNKEL (reference sequence). V lost 1 base, J lost 1 base, and 4 bases stayed unmatched. The CDR3 runs 16 residues. In DNA, the CDR3 is TGTGCCAGCAGCCAAGTTCCTAGCGGGAGATCCTACGAGCAGTACTTC. This codes for CASSQVPSGRSYEQYF.

A few counts support this clone. The CDR3 DNA follows: TGTGCCAGCAGTCGACAGGGGGTGTCGAGTGGCTACACCTTC. Protein sequence: CASSRQGVSSGYTF. The genes are TRBV2 and TRBJ1-2, with 9 positions matching TRBD1. The V segment lost 5 bases and the J segment 7 bases; nucleotides outside the gene matches: 8. The CDR3 runs to 14 residues. CDR1 and CDR2 (germline): SNHLY, FYNNEI.

J is TRBJ1-2 and V is TRBV10-3, with D tentatively TRBD1 (5 bases). Germline-derived CDR1 and CDR2 are ENHRY and SYGVKD. This CDR3 region has 15 residues. The V gene lost 10 bases and the J gene lost 1 base, with 19 bases spanning the gap. CDR3 nucleotides: TGTGCCAGCACTTCCCCCGACAGCATTAACTATGGCTACACCTTC. This codes for CASTSPDSINYGYTF.

The V and J genes are TRBV2 and TRBJ2-3; D not resolved. This CDR3 contains 14 residues. Trimming left V 4 bases short and J 3 bases short, with 11 bases between. Looked up from germline, CDR1 is SNHLY and CDR2 is FYNNEI. The CDR3 loop reads CASSVRQATDTQYF. The CDR3 DNA reads TGTGCCAGCAGTGTAAGGCAGGCGACAGATACGCAGTATTTT.

V usage is TRBV7-3 and J usage is TRBJ2-1, with 9 bases fitting TRBD2. V shed 4 bases, J shed 4 bases, and the junction held 8 bases outside the gene matches. The CDR3 totals 16 residues. Germline V gene data show CDR1 as SGHTA and CDR2 as FQGTGA. The chain's CDR3 is CASSSVTSGSYNEQFF. CDR3 bases: TGTGCCAGCAGCTCGGTGACTAGCGGATCGTACAATGAGCAGTTCTTC.

The rearrangement joins TRBV3-1 (or the pseudogene TRBV3-2) to TRBJ2-5, with D maybe TRBD2 (6 bases). This CDR3 contains 16 residues. With 4 bases removed from V and 5 bases from J, the gap between germline ends came to 20 bases. Germline V gene sequence: CDR1 LGHDT, CDR2 YNNKEL (reference sequence). The DNA for the CDR3 is TGTGCCAGCAGCCCCTACTCCGGGAGCGGCGGGGAGACCCAGTACTTC. Its protein is CASSPYSGSGGETQYF.

The chain joins TRBV5-1 to TRBJ1-1, with a possible D match to TRBD1 (6 bases). The germline gives CDR1 SGHRS, CDR2 YFSETQ. The length of the CDR3 is 15 residues. The V end lost 0 bases, the J end lost 5 bases, and 14 bases lay between the germline ends. The CDR3 DNA sequence: TGCGCCAGCAGCTTGGAGGGACAACCAAAGACTGAAGCTTTCTTT. Translating it yields CASSLEGQPKTEAFF.

This CDR3 reads CASSVGAVGGASADTQYF. CDR3 nucleotide sequence: TGTGCCAGCAGCGTAGGGGCTGTCGGGGGGGCCTCAGCAGATACGCAGTATTTT. The chain couples TRBV9 to TRBJ2-3, with TRBD2 identical over 8 bases. V lost 0 bases to trimming and J lost 4 bases; unmatched junction nucleotides: 13. CDR1 SGDLS and CDR2 YYNGEE come from the germline V gene. CDR3 length equals 18 residues.

This clone was detected only a few times. The rearrangement uses TRBV6-5 and TRBJ1-5; tentatively, D is TRBD1 (6 bases). This CDR3 contains 15 residues. V was pared by 2 bases and J by 7 bases, with 15 bases between. Per the germline V gene, CDR1 is MNHEY and CDR2 is SVGAGI. CDR3 nucleotide sequence: TGTGCCAGCAGTTACCGGTCAGGGGCCGGACAGCCCCAGCATTTT. This codes for CASSYRSGAGQPQHF.

The chain has TRBV28 and TRBJ2-1, with D hard to call. Germline assignment: CDR1 MDHEN and CDR2 SYDVKM. V was shortened by 4 bases and J by 0 bases, with 10 bases between the two germline ends. This CDR3 region has 15 residues. As DNA, the CDR3 is TGTGCCAGCAGTTCCCGATTGAGCTCCTACAATGAGCAGTTCTTC. As protein: CASSSRLSSYNEQFF. The full variable domain, rest sourced from reference TRBV28 and TRBJ2-1, is DVKVTQSSRYLVKRTGEKVFLECVQDMDHENMFWYRQDPGLGLRLIYFSYDVKMKEKGDIPEGYSVSREKKERFSLILESASTNQTSMYLCASSSRLSSYNEQFFGPGTRLTVL.

The rearrangement joins TRBV10-3 to TRBJ2-2; 10 positions match TRBD1. The CDR3 sequence is 17 residues long. Germline V CDR1 and CDR2: ENHRY, SYGVKD. The J segment lost 5 bases and the V segment lost 5 bases, leaving 11 bases of the junction unmatched. The CDR3 sequence: CAISQHWDRGRTGELFF. In DNA form, the CDR3 reads TGTGCCATCAGTCAACACTGGGACAGGGGTCGGACCGGGGAGCTGTTTTTT.

The V gene is TRBV4-3, the J gene TRBJ2-3; D gene uncertain. The V gene lost 0 bases and the J gene lost 0 bases, with 16 bases spanning the gap. Germline V gene data show CDR1 as LGHNA and CDR2 as YSLEER. The CDR3 runs 18 residues. In DNA form, the CDR3 reads TGCGCCAGCAGCCAAGATCCCCACCTAATTCTTAGCACAGATACGCAGTATTTT. It is translated as CASSQDPHLILSTDTQYF.

This chain links TRBV4-1 with TRBJ1-1, with 7 bases matching TRBD1. CDR1 MGHRA and CDR2 YSYEKL come from the germline V gene. With 1 base clipped from V and 4 bases from J, the junction kept 6 bases outside the gene matches. The CDR3 runs 15 residues. The CDR3 DNA sequence: TGCGCCAGCAGCCAAGTAACAGGGGCGGGCACTGAAGCTTTCTTT. It yields the protein CASSQVTGAGTEAFF.

The chain joins TRBV7-8 to TRBJ2-3; the match to TRBD1 covers 7 bases. The V and J ends lost 5 bases and 2 bases, in that order; junction bases with no gene match: 13. Germline V gives CDR1 SGHVS, CDR2 FQNEAQ. CDR3 length equals 17 residues. The CDR3 sequence is CASSGTGQTIFTDTQYF. In DNA form, the CDR3 reads TGTGCCAGCAGCGGTACGGGACAGACTATTTTCACAGATACGCAGTATTTT.

J is TRBJ2-5 and V is TRBV11-1, with 7 bases lining up with TRBD1. V lost 1 base to trimming and J lost 4 bases; unmatched junction nucleotides: 0. The CDR3 spans 13 residues. The germline gives CDR1 SGHAT, CDR2 FQDESV (reference sequence). This CDR3 is CASSLDRGETQYF. CDR3 DNA sequence: TGTGCCAGCAGCTTAGACAGGGGAGAGACCCAGTACTTC.

The V and J genes are TRBV5-4 and TRBJ1-1, with D maybe TRBD1 (5 bases). The germline V gene encodes CDR1 SGHNT and CDR2 YYREEE (reference sequence). V lost 3 bases and J 11 bases, leaving 17 bases between the germline ends. The CDR3 has 13 residues. In DNA form, the CDR3 reads TGTGCCAGCAGCTCCTCCGGGGGGGAAAGGGCTTTCTTT. This translates into CASSSSGGERAFF.

This clone was seen a single time. The chain couples TRBV5-1 to TRBJ1-5; D is ambiguous. Per the germline V gene, CDR1 is SGHRS and CDR2 is YFSETQ. The CDR3 runs to 14 residues. The germline V and J ends were trimmed by 0 bases and 6 bases, with 10 bases remaining between them. The CDR3 bases are TGCGCCAGCAGCTTGGCCTTCCCCGGTCAGCCCCAGCATTTT. Its translation is CASSLAFPGQPQHF.